The 14 T cell receptor beta chains given below trace back to one sample, sequenced in a study of Ad26.COV2.S vaccination and SARS-CoV-2 variants. TCRdb's table, derived via immunoSEQ multiplex PCR, lists solely in-frame clones and lacks some. This sample has tens of thousands of clones, with 82% found just once. Sequences were derived from peripheral blood, sampled after recovery from COVID-19. The source is a human donor who had recovered from COVID-19.

This clone was picked up one time. The chain has TRBV9 and TRBJ2-1, with D perhaps TRBD1 (6 bases). Germline V gives CDR1 SGDLS, CDR2 YYNGEE. The CDR3 extends over 17 amino acids. V gave up 1 base and J gave up 2 bases, with 16 bases separating them. The CDR3 region has the DNA TGTGCCAGCAGCGTAAATAGACAGGCCCTTACCTACAATGAGCAGTTCTTC. Translated, it gives CASSVNRQALTYNEQFF.

The rearrangement uses TRBV2 and TRBJ2-7, with no clear D. The CDR3 loop spans 13 amino acids. Germline-derived CDR1 and CDR2 are SNHLY and FYNNEI. Deletions cut 8 bases from V and 0 bases from J, with 11 bases between. CDR3 coding DNA: TGTGCCAGCGGTTCGGTTTTCTCCTACGAGCAGTACTTC. This codes for CASGSVFSYEQYF.

This clone was seen only a few times. The genes are TRBV5-1 and TRBJ1-1; D is uncertain. The length of the CDR3 is 14 residues. Germline lookup yields CDR1 SGHRS and CDR2 YFSETQ. Trimming removed 0 bases from V and 9 bases from J, with 15 bases in between. Here the CDR3 DNA reads TGCGCCAGCAGCTTGGGCGATACCTTCAATCAAGCTTTCTTT. Protein: CASSLGDTFNQAFF.

The CDR3 sequence is CASSFSDRTKAGYTF. The DNA for the CDR3 is TGTGCCAGCAGTTTCTCGGACAGAACCAAGGCGGGCTACACCTTC. The chain combines TRBV28 with TRBJ1-2, with D possibly TRBD1 on 6 matching bases. V lost 3 bases to trimming and J lost 8 bases, with 19 bases between them. CDR1 MDHEN and CDR2 SYDVKM come from the germline V gene. The CDR3 has 15 amino acids.

This chain joins TRBV5-4 and TRBJ1-1; D unresolved. The length of the CDR3 is 14 residues. The germline CDR1 and CDR2 sequences are SGHNT and YYREEE (reference sequence). Trimming pared 2 bases from V and 3 bases from J, leaving 11 bases between. CDR3 nucleotides: TGTGCCAGCAGCTTCGGCTCCGGGGACACTGAAGCTTTCTTT. It translates to CASSFGSGDTEAFF. Based on the CDR3 plus reference TRBV5-4 and TRBJ1-1, the full variable domain is ETGVTQSPTHLIKTRGQQVTLRCSSQSGHNTVSWYQQALGQGPQFIFQYYREEENGRGNFPPRFSGLQFPNYSSELNVNALELDDSALYLCASSFGSGDTEAFFGQGTRLTVV.

The V and J genes are TRBV5-6 and TRBJ2-1; D uncertain. This CDR3 contains 15 residues. V was trimmed by 0 bases and J by 6 bases, leaving 13 bases between them. The germline CDR1 and CDR2 sequences are SGHDT and YYEEEE. The CDR3 DNA follows: TGTGCCAGCAGCTTGGGGAGTAGGCTAATCAATGAGCAGTTCTTC. Its protein product is CASSLGSRLINEQFF. Full variable domain (rest looked up from reference TRBV5-6 and TRBJ2-1): DAGVTQSPTHLIKTRGQQVTLRCSPKSGHDTVSWYQQALGQGPQFIFQYYEEEERQRGNFPDRFSGHQFPNYSSELNVNALLLGDSALYLCASSLGSRLINEQFFGPGTRLTVL.

Turning to this clone: Other DNA sequences of this sample code for an identical CDR3. The chain combines TRBV3-1 (or the pseudogene TRBV3-2) with TRBJ1-5; D call uncertain. Germline V gene sequence: CDR1 LGHDT, CDR2 YNNKEL (reference sequence). V lost 1 base and J lost 4, with 8 bases in between. The CDR3 contains 14 residues. The CDR3 sequence: CASSQGRINQPQHF. CDR3 nucleotide sequence: TGTGCCAGCAGCCAAGGGCGGATAAATCAGCCCCAGCATTTT.

The chain joins TRBV7-9 to TRBJ2-7; 11 nucleotides match TRBD1. The CDR3 is made up of 15 amino acids. CDR1 is SEHNR and CDR2 is FQNEAQ in the germline V gene (reference sequence). V dropped 7 bases and J dropped 5; count of bases not matched to a gene: 10. The CDR3 is CASIWGQGGIHEQYF. DNA of the CDR3: TGTGCCAGCATCTGGGGACAGGGGGGGATCCACGAGCAGTACTTC. Variable domain in full (rest from reference TRBV7-9 and TRBJ2-7): DTGVSQNPRHKITKRGQNVTFRCDPISEHNRLYWYRQTLGQGPEFLTYFQNEAQLEKSRLLSDRFSAERPKGSFSTLEIQRTEQGDSAMYLCASIWGQGGIHEQYFGPGTRLTVT.

This chain links TRBV6-5 with TRBJ2-2; no clear D. This CDR3 spans 12 amino acids. From germline, CDR1 is MNHEY and CDR2 SVGAGI. Trimming stripped 5 bases from V and 5 bases from J, with 6 bases between. As DNA, the CDR3 is TGTGCCAGCAGTACAATAACCGGGGAGCTGTTTTTT. Protein product: CASSTITGELFF.

V is TRBV28 and J is TRBJ1-2; D not certain. This CDR3 is 14 amino acids long. Deletions cut 3 bases from V and 0 bases from J, with 8 bases between. Germline V gene sequence: CDR1 MDHEN, CDR2 SYDVKM. CDR3 bases: TGTGCCAGCAGTTTTGGGCCAGCTAACTATGGCTACACCTTC. Protein sequence: CASSFGPANYGYTF.

This clone was detected only a few times. V usage is TRBV6-5 and J usage is TRBJ1-2; a weak D match, TRBD1 (6 bases). Germline assignment: CDR1 MNHEY and CDR2 SVGAGI. The V end was cut by 6 bases, the J end by 0 bases, with 11 bases between. CDR3 size: 14 residues. The CDR3 is CASSRDNTNYGYTF. The CDR3 DNA is TGTGCCAGCAGCCGGGACAACACTAACTATGGCTACACCTTC.

A single count supports this clone. The chain links TRBV7-6 to TRBJ2-5; D might be TRBD1 or TRBD2, each matching 5 bases. Germline loops: CDR1 SGHVS, CDR2 FNYEAQ. The V gene lost 0 bases and the J gene lost 6 bases, with 8 bases spanning the gap. This CDR3 has 13 amino acids. CDR3 DNA sequence: TGTGCCAGCAGCTTAGCCAGGGACCAGACCCAGTACTTC. Protein sequence: CASSLARDQTQYF.

This clone was recorded once. The J gene is TRBJ1-1, the V gene TRBV27; D possibly corresponds to TRBD1 (6 bases). Trimming removed 5 bases at V and 5 bases at J, with 12 bases between. CDR1 and CDR2 (germline): MNHEY, SMNVEV (reference sequence). CDR3 length: 13 residues. CDR3 in amino acids: CASSRGRETEAFF. The CDR3 region has the DNA TGTGCCAGCAGTCGGGGGCGCGAGACTGAAGCTTTCTTT.

The genes are TRBV11-3 and TRBJ1-2; 7 bases are shared with TRBD1. The CDR3 contains 14 residues. Trimming at V came to 5 bases and at J to 4 bases, leaving 7 bases not matched to a gene. The V gene's germline CDR1 is SGHNT and CDR2 YENEEA. CDR3 sequence reads: CASSVGQATYGYTF. The CDR3, as DNA: TGTGCCAGCAGCGTAGGACAGGCGACCTATGGCTACACCTTC.